The 30 T cell receptor beta chains below come from one sample, sequenced in a study of blood T cell repertoires in COVID-19. Some clones are missing from TCRdb's copy, which holds only in-frame ones; the method was immunoSEQ multiplex PCR. Of about 670,000 clones listed, approximately 90% are singletons. Source material: peripheral blood. These receptors were obtained from a woman under 30 with acute or convalescent COVID-19.

V and J are TRBV3-1 (or the pseudogene TRBV3-2) and TRBJ1-1, with TRBD1 as a possible D gene (5 bases). Germline CDR1 LGHDT, CDR2 YNNKEL (reference sequence). Deletions cut 3 bases from V and 1 base from J, with 12 bases between. The CDR3 spans 15 residues. In nucleotides, the CDR3 is TGTGCCAGCAGCCATTGGACACCGCCGAACACTGAAGCTTTCTTT. Encoded protein: CASSHWTPPNTEAFF.

The genes are TRBV28 and TRBJ1-2, with 8 nucleotides matching TRBD1. The CDR3 is made up of 14 amino acids. With 3 bases clipped from V and 3 bases from J, the junction kept 3 bases outside the gene matches. Germline CDR1 MDHEN, CDR2 SYDVKM. DNA for the CDR3: TGTGCCAGCAGTTTGGACAGGGCACACTATGGCTACACCTTC. This translates into CASSLDRAHYGYTF.

The gene calls are TRBV30 and TRBJ1-1; D is possibly TRBD1 (6 bases). CDR3 length: 14 residues. V dropped 7 bases and J dropped 4 bases, with 19 bases sitting between them. Germline assignment: CDR1 GTSNPN and CDR2 SVGIG (reference sequence). The CDR3 region has the DNA TGTGCCTTCACACACAGGGCGGTTGTCACTGAAGCTTTCTTT. Translation gives CAFTHRAVVTEAFF.

The rearrangement uses TRBV7-9 and TRBJ1-6; D ambiguous. The CDR3 sequence is 18 residues long. Deletions cut 3 bases from V and 0 bases from J, with 15 bases between. Germline CDR1 reads SEHNR; CDR2 reads FQNEAQ (reference sequence). The CDR3 DNA reads as TGTGCCAGCAGCTTTGGGCAGACGACGAGCTCCTATAATTCACCCCTCCACTTT. Its translation is CASSFGQTTSSYNSPLHF.

V is TRBV2 and J is TRBJ2-5, with 15 bases lining up with TRBD2. CDR1 is SNHLY, CDR2 FYNNEI, per germline. This CDR3 contains 17 residues. The junction had 8 bases not matched to a gene; V was cut back by 5 bases and J by 4 bases. CDR3 sequence reads: CASSSRTSGGAGETQYF. CDR3 coding DNA: TGTGCCAGCAGTTCCCGGACTAGCGGGGGGGCGGGAGAGACCCAGTACTTC.

V is TRBV4-3 and J is TRBJ1-4, with 8 bases matching TRBD1. The CDR3 has 18 amino acids. CDR1 and CDR2 from the germline V gene are LGHNA and YSLEER. V gave up 0 bases and J gave up 2 bases; unmatched junction bases: 8. The CDR3 loop is CASSQERRQGFTNEKLFF. The CDR3 nucleotides are TGCGCCAGCAGCCAAGAGCGGCGACAGGGGTTTACTAATGAAAAACTGTTTTTT.

This clone has just one count. The J gene is TRBJ2-7, the V gene TRBV12-3 or TRBV12-4; maybe TRBD1 (6 bases). CDR3 length equals 12 residues. With 8 bases removed from V and 0 bases from J, the gap between germline ends came to 8 bases. The CDR3 loop is CASGGPSYEQYF. CDR3 sequence (DNA): TGTGCCAGCGGGGGCCCCTCCTACGAGCAGTACTTC.

This chain joins TRBV5-5 and TRBJ2-2, with TRBD1 as a possible D gene (5 bases). CDR3 length equals 14 residues. The V and J ends lost 4 bases and 5 bases respectively, with 12 bases between them. The germline V gene encodes CDR1 SGHKS and CDR2 YYEKEE (reference sequence). The CDR3 DNA follows: TGTGCCAGCAGCCGTGGGGCTTCAACCGGGGAGCTGTTTTTT. Translated: CASSRGASTGELFF.

The gene calls are TRBV6-2 or TRBV6-3 and TRBJ1-4; maybe TRBD1 (5 bases). V lost 7 bases and J lost 10, with 16 bases in between. Germline V gene sequence: CDR1 MNHEY, CDR2 SVGEGT. The CDR3 extends over 13 amino acids. The DNA of the CDR3 is TGTGCCAGCACCCCGGACATCCTGGGAAAACTGTTTTTT. Its protein is CASTPDILGKLFF.

The gene calls are TRBV7-2 and TRBJ1-6; 7 bases agree with TRBD1. Per the germline V gene, CDR1 is SGHTA and CDR2 is FQGNSA. The CDR3 is 15 residues long. The V segment lost 5 bases and the J segment 9 bases; nucleotides outside the gene matches: 10. The CDR3 spells CASSPSVTGSSPLHF. The CDR3 DNA reads TGTGCCAGCAGCCCTTCCGTGACAGGGAGTTCACCCCTCCACTTT.

The genes are TRBV6-5 and TRBJ1-1, with 10 bases aligning to TRBD1. There are 15 residues in the CDR3. With 0 bases clipped from V and 3 bases from J, the junction kept 1 base outside the gene matches. Per the germline V gene, CDR1 is MNHEY and CDR2 is SVGAGI. Written as DNA, the CDR3 is TGTGCCAGCAGTTACTCGGGACAGGGGCACACTGAAGCTTTCTTT. Amino acid sequence: CASSYSGQGHTEAFF.

The rearrangement uses TRBV2 and TRBJ2-1; no firm D call. The V and J ends lost 9 bases and 5 bases respectively, with 11 bases between them. The CDR3 extends over 12 amino acids. CDR1 and CDR2 (germline): SNHLY, FYNNEI. CDR3 residues: CARKTRDNEQFF. The CDR3 region has the DNA TGTGCCAGGAAGACACGTGACAATGAGCAGTTCTTC.

This chain connects TRBV3-1 (or the pseudogene TRBV3-2) to TRBJ2-1, with D perhaps TRBD2 (5 bases). The CDR3 runs to 14 residues. From germline, CDR1 is LGHDT and CDR2 YNNKEL (reference sequence). V was clipped by 1 base and J by 1 base, with 5 bases between them. The chain's CDR3 is CASSQAGSYNEQFF. CDR3 DNA: TGTGCCAGCAGCCAAGCGGGGTCCTACAATGAGCAGTTCTTC.

This clone was detected only a few times. The chain has TRBV28 and TRBJ2-7; 8 bases line up with TRBD1. Germline CDR1 is MDHEN and CDR2 is SYDVKM. The V gene end was trimmed by 8 bases and the J gene end by 3 bases; junction bases not matched to a gene: 9. The CDR3 has 14 amino acids. The DNA for the CDR3 is TGTGCCAGCCAGGATGGGACAGGCGTCTACGAGCAGTACTTC. Translation gives CASQDGTGVYEQYF.

Concerning this clone itself: Other DNA sequences in this sample translate to the same CDR3. This rearrangement joins TRBV2 to TRBJ1-1, with 7 bases aligning to TRBD1. Per the germline V gene, CDR1 is SNHLY and CDR2 is FYNNEI. The CDR3 spans 14 residues. V lost 6 bases to trimming and J lost 0 bases; unmatched junction nucleotides: 4. This chain's CDR3 is CASRYRGLNTEAFF. CDR3 in DNA: TGTGCCAGCAGATACAGGGGTTTGAACACTGAAGCTTTCTTT.

The genes are TRBV5-8 and TRBJ1-5; TRBD1 might be the D (5 bases). V was shortened by 3 bases and J by 0 bases, with 22 bases between the two germline ends. Germline V CDR1 and CDR2: SGHTS, YDEGEE. The CDR3 sequence is 19 residues long. The DNA for the CDR3 is TGTGCCAGCAGCTCCCTATTTCTCGGGGGGAAGGTTAGCAATCAGCCCCAGCATTTT. Translating it yields CASSSLFLGGKVSNQPQHF.

The chain is built from TRBV5-1 and TRBJ2-2; 11 bases fit TRBD2. The CDR3 length is 16 residues. Looked up from germline, CDR1 is SGHRS and CDR2 is YFSETQ. V lost 4 bases to trimming and J lost 2 bases; unmatched junction nucleotides: 4. This CDR3 reads CASSELAGVNTGELFF. The DNA of the CDR3 is TGCGCCAGCAGCGAACTAGCGGGGGTCAACACCGGGGAGCTGTTTTTT.

CDR3 DNA sequence: TGTGCCTGGAGTTTCAGGGCAGGAGTAGGCTATGGCTACACCTTC. This sequence encodes CAWSFRAGVGYGYTF. The chain couples TRBV30 to TRBJ1-2, with a tentative D call TRBD1 (5 bases). There are 15 residues in the CDR3. Germline V gene data show CDR1 as GTSNPN and CDR2 as SVGIG (reference sequence). Deletions cut 2 bases from V and 4 bases from J, with 17 bases between.

The chain recombines TRBV9 with TRBJ1-3; TRBD1 matches 10 bases. This CDR3 spans 18 amino acids. From germline, CDR1 is SGDLS and CDR2 YYNGEE. J was trimmed by 3 bases and V by 3 bases; bases with no gene match: 12. The CDR3 protein is CASSGPRDRGRVGNTIYF. CDR3 bases: TGTGCCAGCAGCGGACCGAGGGACAGGGGAAGAGTTGGAAACACCATATATTTT.

The CDR3 reads CASSYPPEVLYGYTF. The CDR3 DNA reads as TGTGCCAGCAGTTACCCCCCCGAGGTCCTCTATGGCTACACCTTC. J is TRBJ1-2 and V is TRBV6-6; the D is unclear. Germline CDR1 MNHNY, CDR2 SVGAGI (reference sequence). The ends were cut back, 2 bases at V and 4 bases at J, with 14 bases in the middle. The CDR3 is made up of 15 amino acids.

This chain links TRBV7-6 with TRBJ2-2, with unresolved D. The CDR3 covers 13 residues. The germline V gene has CDR1 SGHVS and CDR2 FNYEAQ. The V and J ends lost 0 bases and 4 bases respectively, with 3 bases between them. CDR3 region: CASSLARTGELFF. The DNA for the CDR3 is TGTGCCAGCAGCTTAGCTCGCACCGGGGAGCTGTTTTTT.

The chain couples TRBV18 to TRBJ2-2; tentatively, D is TRBD2 (5 bases). Germline assignment: CDR1 KGHSH and CDR2 LQKENI. Trimming removed 4 bases at V and 0 bases at J, with 12 bases between. There are 16 residues in the CDR3. This CDR3 is CASSLVATPNTGELFF. Here the CDR3 DNA reads TGTGCCAGCTCACTTGTAGCGACGCCGAACACCGGGGAGCTGTTTTTT.

This clone has a single count. The chain is built from TRBV21-1 and TRBJ1-1; the D call of TRBD1 is as the table states it, not checked on the DNA. TRBV21-1 is tagged as a pseudogene. The CDR3 length is 15 residues. The CDR3 region is CASSKRGQGAGEAFF. In DNA form, the CDR3 reads TGTGCCAGCAGCAAAAGGGGACAGGGGGCAGGTGAAGCTTTCTTT.

This chain joins TRBV4-3 and TRBJ1-3, with D perhaps matching TRBD1 (6 bases). CDR3 size: 14 residues. Germline CDR1 is LGHNA and CDR2 is YSLEER. V shed 3 bases and J shed 2 bases, with 8 bases lying between them. This CDR3 reads CASSQGATGNTIYF. The CDR3 DNA is TGCGCCAGCAGCCAGGGGGCTACTGGAAACACCATATATTTT.

This chain links TRBV7-6 with TRBJ2-5, with D tentatively TRBD1 (6 bases). The germline V gene has CDR1 SGHVS and CDR2 FNYEAQ. V lost 4 bases and J 5 bases, leaving 11 bases between the germline ends. This CDR3 comprises 13 residues. The CDR3: CASSSGTLETQYF. DNA of the CDR3: TGTGCCAGCAGCTCCGGGACACTCGAGACCCAGTACTTC.

The chain recombines TRBV9 with TRBJ2-1; perhaps TRBD1 as D (5 bases). V shed 3 bases and J shed 2 bases, with 9 bases lying between them. Per germline, CDR1 SGDLS and CDR2 YYNGEE. CDR3 size: 14 residues. As DNA, the CDR3 is TGTGCCAGCAGCGGTGGACAAACCTACAATGAGCAGTTCTTC. It codes for CASSGGQTYNEQFF.

V and J are TRBV24-1 and TRBJ1-1, with TRBD1 identical over 8 bases. CDR3 length: 14 residues. Germline values: CDR1 KGHDR, CDR2 SFDVKD. V shed 4 bases, J shed 4 bases, and the junction held 4 bases outside the gene matches. Here the CDR3 reads CATSDPRGPTEAFF. In DNA, the CDR3 is TGTGCCACCAGTGACCCCAGGGGGCCCACTGAAGCTTTCTTT.

The chain is built from TRBV28 and TRBJ1-6; the match to TRBD1 covers 7 bases. This CDR3 region has 15 residues. Germline assignment: CDR1 MDHEN and CDR2 SYDVKM. V dropped 5 bases and J dropped 9; count of bases not matched to a gene: 10. The CDR3 region is CASSPPTGSGSPLHF. Here the CDR3 DNA reads TGTGCCAGCAGTCCTCCGACAGGGTCCGGTTCACCCCTCCACTTT.

V gene TRBV28 combines with J gene TRBJ2-4; D is unclear. V was cut by 3 bases and J by 1 base, with 7 bases left in between. The length of the CDR3 is 14 residues. In germline, CDR1 is MDHEN, CDR2 SYDVKM. The CDR3 protein is CASSFLNAKNIQYF. In nucleotides, the CDR3 is TGTGCCAGCAGTTTTCTAAACGCCAAAAACATTCAGTACTTC.

The chain is built from TRBV19 and TRBJ1-6; 7 nucleotides align to TRBD1. The V gene's germline CDR1 is LNHDA and CDR2 SQIVND (reference sequence). CDR3 size: 16 residues. Losses at the gene ends were 3 bases for V and 4 bases for J; bases not matched to a gene: 6. CDR3 nucleotide sequence: TGTGCCAGTAGTATGACAGGGCCAGATTATAATTCACCCCTCCACTTT. It encodes CASSMTGPDYNSPLHF.